These T cell receptor beta chains were read from a single sample in a study of cytomegalovirus exposure and HLA in healthy donors. Sequencing was performed with immunoSEQ multiplex PCR; in TCRdb, only in-frame clones are kept and a portion is missing. The sample includes about 52,000 clones, around 70% of them seen just once. Source material: PBMCs. Receptors were obtained from a woman aged 50 to 60 in good health and CMV-seronegative. Each CDR3 is given with its conserved first and last residue. A D gene is named only where the DNA matches it firmly. Rows may omit the clone size; those that give it use once, few, many or a size class.

clone_size	d_call	j_call	v_call	cdr3_nt	cdr3_aa
few	.	TRBJ1-4	TRBV19	TGTGCCAGTAGTATGGGAGGGTCTAGTGAAAAACTGTTTTTT	CASSMGGSSEKLFF
.	.	TRBJ1-1	TRBV19	TGTGCCAGTAACGGGATAACTGAAGCTTTCTTT	CASNGITEAFF
few	.	TRBJ1-6	TRBV5-6	TGTGCCAGCAGCTTGGCCCTAGGGAGTGGAAATTCACCCCTCCACTTT	CASSLALGSGNSPLHF
.	.	TRBJ1-4	TRBV5-1	TGCGCCAGCAGCTTGGCAGGACAGACAACTAATGAAAAACTGTTTTTT	CASSLAGQTTNEKLFF
.	TRBD1	TRBJ1-2	TRBV7-2	TGTGCCAGCAGCCCGAAAGGAGGGGGCGCTGGATATGGCTACACCTTC	CASSPKGGGAGYGYTF
once	.	TRBJ2-7	TRBV19	TGTGCCAGCACACTCCGGTGGAGGCCCGCCCAGGGGTATTACGAGCAGTACTTC	CASTLRWRPAQGYYEQYF
.	.	TRBJ1-3	TRBV7-2	TGTGCCAGCAGCCCCCACCAGGCATCCGGAAACACCATATATTTT	CASSPHQASGNTIYF
.	TRBD1	TRBJ1-4	TRBV19	TGTGCCAGACCCCGCCGGGACAGGCCTGTTCGTGGAGAAAAACTGTTTTTT	CARPRRDRPVRGEKLFF
.	.	TRBJ1-3	TRBV30	TGTGCCTGGAGTGTAACGCGGAACACCATATATTTT	CAWSVTRNTIYF
.	.	TRBJ1-1	TRBV7-9	TGTGCCAGCAGCTTAGCGGGACTCCAGAACACTGAAGCTTTCTTT	CASSLAGLQNTEAFF
few	TRBD2	TRBJ2-1	TRBV2	TGTGCCAGCAGAGGCGGGAGCTCCTACAATGAGCAGTTCTTC	CASRGGSSYNEQFF
.	TRBD2	TRBJ2-1	TRBV7-9	TGTGCCAGCAGCTTAGCGCATAGCGGGGGACCCAATGAGCAGTTCTTC	CASSLAHSGGPNEQFF
.	TRBD1	TRBJ1-4	TRBV28	TGTGCCAGCAGTTCATCCGGGACAGGCCTTGAAGGGCTGTTTTTT	CASSSSGTGLEGLFF
.	TRBD2	TRBJ2-5	TRBV7-2	TGTGCCAGCAGCTTACTAGCGGGGGGTGGAGAGACCCAGTACTTC	CASSLLAGGGETQYF
few	TRBD1	TRBJ1-3	TRBV5-6	TGTGCCAGCAGCTTGGGAAGGACAGGGCGTGGAAACACCATATATTTT	CASSLGRTGRGNTIYF
.	.	TRBJ1-3	TRBV5-4	TGTGCCAGCAGCCGAGGCGGGACCTCTGGAAACACCATATATTTT	CASSRGGTSGNTIYF
.	.	TRBJ1-6	TRBV7-9	TGTGCCAGCAGCTTAGCAGGACAGAATAATTCACCCCTCCACTTT	CASSLAGQNNSPLHF
few	.	TRBJ1-4	TRBV5-4	TGTGCCAGCAGCTTAAAGGTCTCGACGGAGACTAATGAAAAACTGTTTTTT	CASSLKVSTETNEKLFF
.	.	TRBJ2-7	TRBV6-1	TGTGCCAGCAGCCATTTCCGGTCCTTCGAGCAGTACTTC	CASSHFRSFEQYF
.	TRBD1	TRBJ2-6	TRBV4-3	TGCGCCAGCAGCCCCGAGATTAGGACAGGGGGCTCCGGGGCCAACGTCCTGACTTTC	CASSPEIRTGGSGANVLTF
.	TRBD2	TRBJ2-3	TRBV4-1	TGCGCCAGCAGCCATGAAGCGGGAGGGCCTGGAGATACGCAGTATTTT	CASSHEAGGPGDTQYF
.	TRBD2	TRBJ2-7	TRBV7-3	TGTGCCAGCAGCCTAACCGGGACTAGCCCTTACGAGCAGTACTTC	CASSLTGTSPYEQYF
.	.	TRBJ1-4	TRBV29-1	TGCAGCGTTGAACCTTGGTCAGGGGCTAATGAAAAACTGTTTTTT	CSVEPWSGANEKLFF
.	TRBD2	TRBJ2-3	TRBV28	TGTGCCAGCAGTGTTGGCGGGGGGGCAACAGATACGCAGTATTTT	CASSVGGGATDTQYF
.	.	TRBJ2-5	TRBV4-2	TGTGCCAGCAGCCGCACGGAGGGGGCGGGCTCACAAGAGACCCAGTACTTC	CASSRTEGAGSQETQYF
.	.	TRBJ1-1	TRBV11-3	TGTGCCAGCAGCTATTCTCCTAACACTGAAGCTTTCTTT	CASSYSPNTEAFF
.	.	TRBJ1-3	TRBV6-1	TGTGCCAGCAGTGTTCAGGGCGTCGGCTTGGGAAACACCATATATTTT	CASSVQGVGLGNTIYF
.	TRBD1	TRBJ1-6	TRBV7-8	TGTGCCAGCAGCGTAAAGACAGGGATCAATTCACCCCTCCACTTT	CASSVKTGINSPLHF
.	TRBD1	TRBJ1-6	TRBV5-8	TGTGCCAGCAGCTTAGAAGGCGGGACAGTGGGTTCACCCCTCCACTTT	CASSLEGGTVGSPLHF
.	.	TRBJ1-1	TRBV7-2	TGTGCCAGCAGCTTGGTCACTCGCACTGAAGCTTTCTTT	CASSLVTRTEAFF
.	TRBD1	TRBJ1-2	TRBV29-1	TGCAGCGTTGAAACGACAGGGGGGAGCTATGGCTACACCTTC	CSVETTGGSYGYTF